These T cell receptor beta chains were read from a single sample in a study of OX40 agonist ivuxolimab in advanced cancers. Assay used: immunoSEQ multiplex PCR; TCRdb lists only in-frame clones, some missing. Among some 19,000 clones listed, roughly three quarters were seen once. The source was CD4+ or CD8+ T cells sorted from blood, collected in a trial of the OX40 agonist ivuxolimab. These receptor sequences come from an adult with an advanced solid tumor such as melanoma, head and neck, liver or kidney cancer. The CDR3 runs from the conserved cysteine through the conserved F or W. The D gene is left open where the match is weak. Clone size is not always given. Where it is, it says once, few, many or a class for expanded clones.

TRBV11-2	TRBJ2-7	-	-	CASSLEATATGEYF	TGTGCCAGCAGCTTAGAGGCCACGGCTACGGGGGAGTACTTC
TRBV6-5	TRBJ2-3	TRBD2	-	CASRLAGTTTDTQYF	TGTGCCAGCAGGCTAGCGGGAACCACCACAGATACGCAGTATTTT
TRBV28	TRBJ2-1	TRBD2	once	CASRRLAGGRDVEQFF	TGTGCCAGCAGACGACTAGCGGGAGGGAGGGACGTTGAGCAGTTCTTC
TRBV4-1	TRBJ2-7	-	medium-sized	CASSQENRVSYEQYF	TGCGCCAGCAGCCAAGAAAACAGGGTTTCGTACGAGCAGTACTTC
TRBV7-9	TRBJ1-1	-	-	CASSLNEGTEAFF	TGTGCCAGCAGCCTAAATGAGGGGACTGAAGCTTTCTTT
TRBV7-9	TRBJ1-1	-	-	CASSLGSTSTGLEAFF	TGTGCCAGCAGCTTAGGTTCGACGTCCACAGGTCTTGAAGCTTTCTTT
TRBV27	TRBJ2-5	-	-	CATRRENQETQYF	TGTGCCACTCGCCGGGAAAACCAAGAGACCCAGTACTTC
TRBV4-3	TRBJ2-1	-	-	CASSQGTGTWDNEQFF	TGCGCCAGCAGCCAAGGGACGGGGACTTGGGACAATGAGCAGTTCTTC
TRBV7-9	TRBJ2-1	-	-	CASSFIGEQFF	TGTGCCAGCAGTTTCATTGGGGAGCAGTTCTTC
TRBV7-6	TRBJ2-7	-	-	CASTQGYEQYF	TGTGCCAGCACGCAGGGCTACGAGCAGTACTTC